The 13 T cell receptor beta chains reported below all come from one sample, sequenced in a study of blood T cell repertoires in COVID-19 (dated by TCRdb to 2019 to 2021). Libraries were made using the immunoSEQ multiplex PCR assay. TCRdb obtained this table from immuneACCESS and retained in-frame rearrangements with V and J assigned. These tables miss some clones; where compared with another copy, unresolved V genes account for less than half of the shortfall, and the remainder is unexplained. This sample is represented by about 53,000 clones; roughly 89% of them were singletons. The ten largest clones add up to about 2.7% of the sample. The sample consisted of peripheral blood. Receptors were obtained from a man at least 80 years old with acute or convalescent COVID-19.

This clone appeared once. CDR3 loop: CASSPTSPTGELFF. The DNA of the CDR3 is TGTGCCAGCTCCCCCACTAGCCCCACCGGGGAGCTGTTTTTT. The chain employs TRBV18 and TRBJ2-2, with TRBD2 as a possible D gene (6 bases). This CDR3 comprises 14 residues. Germline values: CDR1 KGHSH, CDR2 LQKENI. V was trimmed by 6 bases and J by 4 bases, leaving 12 bases between them.

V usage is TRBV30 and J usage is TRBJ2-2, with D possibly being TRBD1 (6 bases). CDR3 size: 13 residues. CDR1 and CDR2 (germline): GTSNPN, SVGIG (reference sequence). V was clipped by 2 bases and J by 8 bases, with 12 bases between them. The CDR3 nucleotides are TGTGCCTGGAGTTACAGGGTGGATGGGGAGCTGTTTTTT. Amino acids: CAWSYRVDGELFF.

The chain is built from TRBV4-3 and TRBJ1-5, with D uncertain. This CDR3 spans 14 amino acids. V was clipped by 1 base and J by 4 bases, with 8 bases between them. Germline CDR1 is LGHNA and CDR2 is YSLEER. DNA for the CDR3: TGCGCCAGCAGCCAAGCCTCTAAGAATCAGCCCCAGCATTTT. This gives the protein CASSQASKNQPQHF.

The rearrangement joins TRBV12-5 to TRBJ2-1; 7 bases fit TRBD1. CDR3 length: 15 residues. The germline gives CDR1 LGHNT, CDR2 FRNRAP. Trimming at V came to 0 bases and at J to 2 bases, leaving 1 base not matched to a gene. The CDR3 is CASGLVGTAYNEQFF. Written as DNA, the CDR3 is TGTGCTAGTGGTTTGGTGGGGACAGCCTACAATGAGCAGTTCTTC. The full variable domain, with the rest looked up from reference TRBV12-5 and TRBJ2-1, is DARVTQTPRHKVTEMGQEVTMRCQPILGHNTVFWYRQTMMQGLELLAYFRNRAPLDDSGMPKDRFSAEMPDATLATLKIQPSEPRDSAVYFCASGLVGTAYNEQFFGPGTRLTVL.

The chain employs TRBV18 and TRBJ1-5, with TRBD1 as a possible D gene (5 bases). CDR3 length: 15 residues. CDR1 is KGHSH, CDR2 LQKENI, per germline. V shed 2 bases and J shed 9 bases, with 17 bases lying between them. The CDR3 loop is CASSPGQQALGPQHF. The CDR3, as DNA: TGTGCCAGCTCACCAGGTCAACAGGCCTTAGGGCCCCAGCATTTT. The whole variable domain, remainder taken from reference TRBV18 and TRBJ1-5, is NAGVMQNPRHLVRRRGQEARLRCSPMKGHSHVYWYRQLPEEGLKFMVYLQKENIIDESGMPKERFSAEFPKEGPSILRIQQVVRGDSAAYFCASSPGQQALGPQHFGDGTRLSIL.

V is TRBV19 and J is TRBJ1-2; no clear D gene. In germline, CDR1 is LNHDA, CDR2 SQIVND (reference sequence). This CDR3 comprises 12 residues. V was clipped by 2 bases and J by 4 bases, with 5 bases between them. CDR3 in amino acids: CASSISVYGYTF. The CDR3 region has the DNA TGTGCCAGTAGTATATCTGTCTATGGCTACACCTTC.

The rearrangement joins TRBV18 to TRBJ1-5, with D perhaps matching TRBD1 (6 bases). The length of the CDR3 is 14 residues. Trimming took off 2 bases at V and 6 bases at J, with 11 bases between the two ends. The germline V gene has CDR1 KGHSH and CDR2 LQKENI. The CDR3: CASSPGGPTQPQHF. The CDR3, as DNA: TGTGCCAGCTCACCAGGGGGCCCCACTCAGCCCCAGCATTTT.

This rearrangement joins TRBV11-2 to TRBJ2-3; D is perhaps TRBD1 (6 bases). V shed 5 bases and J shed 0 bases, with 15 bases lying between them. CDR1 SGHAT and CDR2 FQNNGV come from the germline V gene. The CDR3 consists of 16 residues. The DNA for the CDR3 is TGTGCCAGCAGCCCCATTGGGACACAGAGCACAGATACGCAGTATTTT. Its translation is CASSPIGTQSTDTQYF.

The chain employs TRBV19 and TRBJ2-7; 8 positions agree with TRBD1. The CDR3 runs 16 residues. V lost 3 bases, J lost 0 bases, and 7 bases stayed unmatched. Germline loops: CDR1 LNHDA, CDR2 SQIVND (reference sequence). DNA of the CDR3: TGTGCCAGTAGTATCAGGAGACAGGGGAGCTCCTACGAGCAGTACTTC. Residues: CASSIRRQGSSYEQYF.

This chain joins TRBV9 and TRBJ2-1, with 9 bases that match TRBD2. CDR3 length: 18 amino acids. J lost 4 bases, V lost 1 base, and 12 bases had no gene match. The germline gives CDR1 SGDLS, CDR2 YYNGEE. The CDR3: CASSVRAGSGGLYNEQFF. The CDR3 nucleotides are TGTGCCAGCAGCGTAAGGGCCGGTAGCGGGGGCCTTTACAATGAGCAGTTCTTC.

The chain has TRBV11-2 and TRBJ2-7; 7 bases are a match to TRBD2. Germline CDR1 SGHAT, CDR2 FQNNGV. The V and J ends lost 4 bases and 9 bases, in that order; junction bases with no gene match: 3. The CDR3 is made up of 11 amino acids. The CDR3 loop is CASSSERGQYF. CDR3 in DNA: TGTGCCAGCAGCTCTGAGCGGGGGCAGTACTTC.

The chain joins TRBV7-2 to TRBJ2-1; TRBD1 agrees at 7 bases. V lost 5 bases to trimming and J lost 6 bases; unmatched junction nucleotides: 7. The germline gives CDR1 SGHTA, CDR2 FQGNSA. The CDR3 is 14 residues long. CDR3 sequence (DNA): TGTGCCAGCAGCCTCTCGGGACAGCCCAATGAGCAGTTCTTC. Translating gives CASSLSGQPNEQFF.

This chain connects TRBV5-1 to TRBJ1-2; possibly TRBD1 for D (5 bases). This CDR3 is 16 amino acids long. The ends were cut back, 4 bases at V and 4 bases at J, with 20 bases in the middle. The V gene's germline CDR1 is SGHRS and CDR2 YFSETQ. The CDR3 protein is CASSLDLSRGSYGYTF. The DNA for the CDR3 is TGCGCCAGCAGCCTAGATTTAAGTAGGGGCTCCTATGGCTACACCTTC.